The rows below give T cell receptor beta chains drawn from one sample of a study of Ad26.COV2.S vaccination and SARS-CoV-2 variants. Here immunoSEQ multiplex PCR was the method, and the copy in TCRdb shows in-frame clones only, minus some. The table shows some 350,000 clones, with 85% to 90% occurring only once. Specimen: peripheral blood, collected in a trial of Ad26.COV2.S vaccine versus placebo. These receptors all come from a person between 18 and 65 years old who received the Ad26.COV2.S COVID-19 vaccine or a placebo. CDR3s include the opening cysteine and the closing phenylalanine or tryptophan. D genes are given only for firm matches. Size is omitted from some rows. Given values are once, few, many or a class for expanded clones.

16	TRBV28	TRBJ2-2	.	.	TGTGCCAGCAGTTTGTCGAACAGGGTCGAAGTCGGGGAGCTGTTTTTT	CASSLSNRVEVGELFF
10	TRBV6-5	TRBJ1-3	.	.	TGTGCCAGCCGGGGAAACACCATATATTTT	CASRGNTIYF
16	TRBV27	TRBJ2-5	.	.	TGTGCCAGCAGTTCCCGGCAGACAGGAGCCCAAGAGACCCAGTACTTC	CASSSRQTGAQETQYF
11	TRBV6-2/TRBV6-3	TRBJ2-7	.	.	TGTGCCAGCAGCAGTCACTACGAGCAGTACTTC	CASSSHYEQYF
17	TRBV3-1/TRBV3-2	TRBJ1-3	.	TRBD1	TGTGCCAGCAGCTCTACAGGGGTCGGGCTATATCCGAACACCATATATTTT	CASSSTGVGLYPNTIYF
15	TRBV7-2	TRBJ1-1	few	TRBD1	TGTGCCAGCAGCTCCCGGACAGGGATGAACACTGAAGCTTTCTTT	CASSSRTGMNTEAFF
12	TRBV7-2	TRBJ1-3	.	.	TGTGCCAGCAGCTCGCTGGTGGACACCATATATTTT	CASSSLVDTIYF
15	TRBV4-3	TRBJ1-2	.	.	TGCGCCAGCAGCCAAGATGAGGGGGTGAACTATGGCTACACCTTC	CASSQDEGVNYGYTF
15	TRBV28	TRBJ1-1	.	TRBD1	TGTGCCAGCAGTTTATTGGGACAGGGAGGGACTGAAGCTTTCTTT	CASSLLGQGGTEAFF
12	TRBV7-9	TRBJ1-5	few	.	TGTGCCAGCAGCTTACTGAGTGGGCCCCAGCATTTT	CASSLLSGPQHF
18	TRBV7-2	TRBJ1-2	.	TRBD1	TGTGCCAGCAGCTCGTTCGGTGGCCAGGGGGCTTCCAACTATGGCTACACCTTC	CASSSFGGQGASNYGYTF
18	TRBV9	TRBJ2-1	.	TRBD2	TGTGCCAGCAGCCCCTCGGGACTAGCGGGGTCGTCCTACAATGAGCAGTTCTTC	CASSPSGLAGSSYNEQFF
13	TRBV12-3/TRBV12-4	TRBJ1-5	.	.	TGTGCCAGCAGTTTTTCCGGGAATCAGCCCCAGCATTTT	CASSFSGNQPQHF
15	TRBV24-1	TRBJ2-3	.	TRBD2	TGTGCCACCAGTGCGGGGACTAGCGGAACAGATACGCAGTATTTT	CATSAGTSGTDTQYF
14	TRBV29-1	TRBJ1-1	.	.	TGCAGCGCCCAACCCAAGCTAGGGAACACTGAAGCTTTCTTT	CSAQPKLGNTEAFF
17	TRBV4-1	TRBJ1-1	.	.	TGCGCCAGCAGCCAAGATCGGCTTATAGGGGGGAACACTGAAGCTTTCTTT	CASSQDRLIGGNTEAFF
17	TRBV3-1/TRBV3-2	TRBJ2-1	.	TRBD2	TGTGCCAGCAGCCAAGGGGGCGGGAGATTAATCGGGAATGAGCAGTTCTTC	CASSQGGGRLIGNEQFF
16	TRBV19	TRBJ2-3	.	.	TGTGCCAGTAGTATCCTAGCTGGATCTAGCACAGATACGCAGTATTTT	CASSILAGSSTDTQYF
14	TRBV4-1	TRBJ1-5	once	.	TGCGCCAGCAGCCAAGTAGCGTTGGGTCAGCCCCAGCATTTT	CASSQVALGQPQHF
12	TRBV12-3/TRBV12-4	TRBJ1-1	.	.	TGTGCCAGCAGTATCGACAGGACCAAGGCTTTCTTT	CASSIDRTKAFF
17	TRBV5-1	TRBJ2-2	once	TRBD1	TGCGCCAGCAGCTTGAACTTGGGACAGGTCAACACCGGGGAGCTGTTTTTT	CASSLNLGQVNTGELFF
13	TRBV19	TRBJ1-2	.	.	TGTGCCAGTAGATCTTGGCAGCGACATGGCTACACCTTC	CASRSWQRHGYTF
15	TRBV6-2/TRBV6-3	TRBJ2-1	once	.	TGTGCCAGCAGTTACGGGCCTAGCGTCGACAATGAGCAGTTCTTC	CASSYGPSVDNEQFF
17	TRBV4-1	TRBJ1-1	.	.	TGCGCCAGCAGCCAACCCACCGGGACAACTGAGAACACTGAAGCTTTCTTT	CASSQPTGTTENTEAFF
15	TRBV3-1/TRBV3-2	TRBJ2-1	.	TRBD2	TGTGCCAGCGGCACCGCTAGCGGGGGGTCCGATGAGCAGTTCTTC	CASGTASGGSDEQFF
16	TRBV5-5	TRBJ1-1	.	.	TGTGCCAGCAACAACCTGGGGGGCGCGAAGGACACTGAAGCTTTCTTT	CASNNLGGAKDTEAFF
13	TRBV25-1	TRBJ1-4	.	.	TGTGCCAGCAGTGTCTCAGGGTACGAAAAACTGTTTTTT	CASSVSGYEKLFF
10	TRBV19	TRBJ1-5	once	.	TGTGCCAGTAGGAATCAGCCCCAGCATTTT	CASRNQPQHF
13	TRBV6-2/TRBV6-3	TRBJ1-2	.	.	TGTGCCAGCAGTTACTTGAGGGGCTATGGCTACACCTTC	CASSYLRGYGYTF
15	TRBV5-1	TRBJ2-1	.	TRBD1	TGCGCCAGCAGCCGGGCGGGACAGGGGGCAAATGAGCAGTTCTTC	CASSRAGQGANEQFF
14	TRBV9	TRBJ1-1	.	.	TGTGCCAGCTCCAGCGGGGGCGGAAGCACTGAAGCTTTCTTT	CASSSGGGSTEAFF
14	TRBV10-3	TRBJ2-3	few	.	TGTGCCATCAGTCTAAGACAGGGCACAGATACGCAGTATTTT	CAISLRQGTDTQYF
15	TRBV7-9	TRBJ2-5	.	.	TGTGCCAGCAGTAACCGACGCGCTGGCCAAGAGACCCAGTACTTC	CASSNRRAGQETQYF
15	TRBV10-1	TRBJ2-7	.	.	TGCGCCAGAAAAGACCGTCCCAACCACTACTACGAGCAGTACTTC	CARKDRPNHYYEQYF
12	TRBV6-6	TRBJ1-1	.	.	TGTGCCAGCAGTTCCCTAGGCGCTGAAGCTTTCTTT	CASSSLGAEAFF